Detailed here is one TCR beta chain. Its antigen remains unknown. The primer mix had 60 Vbeta and 13 Jbeta primers. Generated by immunoSEQ multiplex PCR, the TCRdb table keeps only in-frame clones and is missing some. The table records under 150,000 clones, roughly four fifths of them present only once. The sample belongs to a study of cytomegalovirus exposure and HLA in healthy donors. The CDR3 length is 15 residues. Findings and caveats of the study: Cytomegalovirus-associated status was assigned to roughly 160 TCR beta chains.

This sequence was found in a woman between 45 and 60 years old in good health and CMV-seronegative. The sequencing input was PBMCs. This chain connects TRBV21-1 to TRBJ2-2; the listed D gene, TRBD2, was not tested against the DNA. TRBV21-1 is a listed pseudogene. The CDR3 here is CAPRRNTANTGELFF. As DNA, the CDR3 is TGTGCCCCTAGACGGAACACCGCGAACACCGGGGAGCTGTTTTTT.